The source of this T cell receptor beta chain is a study of a mutant IDH1 vaccine in newly diagnosed glioma. Study context: Patients received vaccination from 4-6 weeks after radiotherapy alone, or with temozolomide cycles.

Libraries were prepared by immunoSEQ multiplex PCR; TCRdb keeps only in-frame clonotypes and omits some of them. The sample records over 30,000 clones, about 86% being singletons. Time point denoted: week 5, during vaccination. Doses consisted of 300 ug of mutant IDH1 20-mer peptide each, paired with topical imiquimod. Details on this clone: Its specificity is not known.

Sequencing was performed on PBMCs, taken from a glioma patient whose treatment included an IDH1 peptide vaccine. The TCR comes from a man younger than 45 with glioma.

For the CDR3, the DNA is TGTGCCAGCAGCTTAGCGGGTCCGGGGTACGAGCAGTACTTC. Translation gives CASSLAGPGYEQYF. The gene calls are TRBV7-2 and TRBJ2-7; the D gene is possibly TRBD2 (5 bases). The V and J ends lost 0 bases and 4 bases respectively, with 10 bases between them. The CDR3 is made up of 14 amino acids. From germline, CDR1 is SGHTA and CDR2 FQGNSA.